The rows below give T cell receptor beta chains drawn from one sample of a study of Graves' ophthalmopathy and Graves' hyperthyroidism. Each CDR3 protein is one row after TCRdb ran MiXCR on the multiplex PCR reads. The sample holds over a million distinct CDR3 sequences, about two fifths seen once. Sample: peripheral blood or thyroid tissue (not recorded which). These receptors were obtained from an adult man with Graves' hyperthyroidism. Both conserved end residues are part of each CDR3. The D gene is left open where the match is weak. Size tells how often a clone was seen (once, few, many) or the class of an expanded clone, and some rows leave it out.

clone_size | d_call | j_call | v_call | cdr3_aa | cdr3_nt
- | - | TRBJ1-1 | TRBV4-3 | CASSQSRDPATEAFF | TGCGCCAGCAGCCAAAGTAGGGACCCAGCCACTGAAGCTTTCTTT
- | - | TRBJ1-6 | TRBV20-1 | CSASLEDSPLHF | TGCAGTGCTAGTCTGGAGGATTCACCCCTCCACTTT
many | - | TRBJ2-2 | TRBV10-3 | CAISESIGRAGELFF | TGTGCCATCAGTGAGTCGATCGGAAGGGCCGGGGAGCTGTTTTTT
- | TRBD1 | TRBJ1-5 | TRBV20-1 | CSARGQGVWQPQHF | TGCAGTGCTCGGGGACAGGGGGTATGGCAGCCCCAGCATTTT
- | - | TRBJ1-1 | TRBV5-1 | CASSLAGDQGTEAFF | TGCGCCAGCAGCTTGGCCGGGGATCAGGGCACTGAAGCTTTCTTT
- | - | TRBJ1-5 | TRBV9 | CASSLAGEGGQPQHF | TGCGCCAGCAGCTTGGCAGGGGAGGGAGGTCAGCCCCAGCATTTT
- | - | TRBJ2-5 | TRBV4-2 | CASSQNYRETQYF | TGTGCCAGCAGCCAAAATTATCGAGAGACCCAGTACTTC
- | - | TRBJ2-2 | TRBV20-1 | CSAKSLQRDTGELFF | TGCAGTGCTAAATCTCTTCAGAGGGACACCGGGGAGCTGTTTTTT
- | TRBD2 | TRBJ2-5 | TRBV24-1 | CATSGTSEETQYF | TGTGCCACCAGCGGGACTAGCGAAGAGACCCAGTACTTC
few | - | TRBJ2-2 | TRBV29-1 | CSVVTQDKLDPGELFF | TGCAGCGTTGTCACCCAAGATAAACTAGACCCCGGGGAGCTGTTTTTT
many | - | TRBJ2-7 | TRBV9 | CASSVASYGYEQYF | TGTGCCAGCAGCGTCGCGTCTTATGGGTACGAGCAGTACTTC
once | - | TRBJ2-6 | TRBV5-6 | CASSVAESGANVLTF | TGTGCCAGCAGCGTCGCAGAGTCTGGGGCCAACGTCCTGACTTTC
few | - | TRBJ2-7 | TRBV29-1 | CSVATSEQYF | TGCAGCGTTGCGACTAGCGAGCAGTACTTC
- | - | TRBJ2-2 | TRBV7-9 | CASSLLVGVSRNTGELFF | TGTGCCAGCAGCTTACTGGTGGGAGTGAGTAGAAACACCGGGGAGCTGTTTTTT
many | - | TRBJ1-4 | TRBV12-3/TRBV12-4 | CASSRDPNEKLFF | TGTGCCAGTAGTCGGGATCCTAATGAAAAACTGTTTTTT
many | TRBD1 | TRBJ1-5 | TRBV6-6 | CASTQGGGFGNQPQHF | TGTGCCAGCACCCAAGGGGGCGGATTTGGCAATCAGCCCCAGCATTTT
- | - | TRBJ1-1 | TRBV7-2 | CASSYRGRVATEAFF | TGTGCCAGCAGCTATCGGGGGCGAGTAGCCACTGAAGCTTTCTTT
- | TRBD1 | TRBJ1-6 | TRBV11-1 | CASSSEGAGNSPLHF | TGTGCCAGCAGCTCCGAGGGGGCGGGTAATTCACCCCTCCACTTT
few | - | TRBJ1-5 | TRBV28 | CASSLPDASNQPQHF | TGTGCCAGCAGTTTACCCGACGCTAGCAATCAGCCCCAGCATTTT
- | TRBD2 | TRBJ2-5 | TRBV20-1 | CSAPIGLAGGSQETQYF | TGCAGTGCGCCGATTGGCCTAGCGGGAGGGAGCCAAGAGACCCAGTACTTC
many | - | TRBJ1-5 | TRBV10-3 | CATAGAQQPQHF | TGTGCCACCGCTGGGGCTCAGCAGCCCCAGCATTTT
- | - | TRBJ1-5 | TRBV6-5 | CASSYSWPDSNQPQHF | TGTGCCAGCAGTTACTCGTGGCCGGACAGCAATCAGCCCCAGCATTTT
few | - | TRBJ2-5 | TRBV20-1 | CSASLTSQGETQYF | TGCAGTGCCAGCTTGACTAGTCAGGGGGAGACCCAGTACTTC
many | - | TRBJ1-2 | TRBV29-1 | CSAQTASDPSGYTF | TGCAGCGCCCAGACAGCCTCGGACCCCTCTGGCTACACCTTC
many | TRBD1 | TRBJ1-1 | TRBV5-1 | CASSSGTGIIDTEAFF | TGCGCCAGCAGCTCCGGGACAGGGATTATAGACACTGAAGCTTTCTTT
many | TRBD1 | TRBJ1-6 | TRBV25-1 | CASSGSGGAATLHF | TGTGCCAGCAGTGGTTCAGGGGGCGCCGCCACCCTCCACTTT
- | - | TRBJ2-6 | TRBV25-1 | CASSGRQNTGANVLTF | TGTGCCAGCAGTGGGAGGCAGAACACCGGGGCCAACGTCCTGACTTTC
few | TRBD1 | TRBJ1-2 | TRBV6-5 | CASSAKLGTGRRGYTF | TGTGCCAGCAGTGCTAAACTTGGGACAGGTCGTCGAGGCTACACCTTC
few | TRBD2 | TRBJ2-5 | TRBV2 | CASSAGTSGVRNQETQYF | TGTGCCAGCAGTGCCGGGACTAGCGGAGTTCGAAACCAAGAGACCCAGTACTTC
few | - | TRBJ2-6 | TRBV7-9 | CASSLADSGANVLTF | TGTGCCAGCAGCCTCGCTGACTCTGGGGCCAACGTCCTGACTTTC
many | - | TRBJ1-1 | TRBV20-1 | CSASGTVTEAFF | TGCAGTGCTAGTGGTACAGTCACTGAAGCTTTCTTT
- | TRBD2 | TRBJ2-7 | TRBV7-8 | CASSQDGLAGVSDEQYF | TGCGCCAGCAGCCAAGACGGTTTAGCGGGAGTCTCGGACGAGCAGTACTTC
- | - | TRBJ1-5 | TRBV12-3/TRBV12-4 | CASSLGLRDTGPPQHF | TGTGCCAGCAGTTTGGGGCTCCGGGACACCGGCCCGCCCCAGCATTTT
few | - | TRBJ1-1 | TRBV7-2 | CASSYSLLGMGMNTEAFF | TGTGCCAGCAGTTACTCACTTCTCGGGATGGGGATGAACACTGAAGCTTTCTTT
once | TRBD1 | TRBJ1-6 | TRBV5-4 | CASSHTRTGYNSPLHF | TGTGCCAGCAGCCACACTCGGACAGGTTATAATTCACCCCTCCACTTT
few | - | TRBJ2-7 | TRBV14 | CASSRQEFPYEQYF | TGTGCCAGCAGTCGACAGGAATTTCCCTACGAGCAGTACTTC
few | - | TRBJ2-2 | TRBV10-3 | CAISEWGATGELFF | TGTGCCATCAGTGAGTGGGGGGCGACCGGGGAGCTGTTTTTT
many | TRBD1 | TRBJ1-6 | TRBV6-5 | CASSDQDRGRAPLHF | TGTGCCAGCAGTGACCAGGACAGGGGACGTGCACCCCTCCACTTT
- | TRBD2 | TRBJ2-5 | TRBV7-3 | CASRPGAGEGETQYF | TGTGCCAGCAGACCGGGAGCGGGAGAGGGGGAGACCCAGTACTTC
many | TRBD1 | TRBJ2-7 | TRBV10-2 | CASSTGQASYEQYF | TGCGCCAGCAGCACGGGACAGGCAAGCTACGAGCAGTACTTC
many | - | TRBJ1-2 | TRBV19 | CASIGASGYGYTF | TGTGCCAGTATTGGGGCGAGTGGCTATGGCTACACCTTC
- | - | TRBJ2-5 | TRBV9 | CASRGGLTRTQYF | TGTGCCAGCAGAGGGGGGCTAACCCGGACCCAGTACTTC
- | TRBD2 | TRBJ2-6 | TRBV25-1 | CASMQGLAGLGANVLTF | TGTGCCAGCATGCAAGGACTAGCGGGTCTTGGGGCCAACGTCCTGACTTTC
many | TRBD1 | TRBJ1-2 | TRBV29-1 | CSASGAGQAYGYTF | TGCAGCGCTTCAGGCGCGGGACAGGCTTATGGCTACACCTTC
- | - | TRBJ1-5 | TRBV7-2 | CASTEVGGAAETQHF | TGTGCCAGCACCGAGGTGGGGGGGGCCGCCGAGACCCAGCATTTT
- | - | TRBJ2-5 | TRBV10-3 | CASTLPGSQETQYF | TGTGCCAGCACCCTCCCGGGCAGTCAAGAGACCCAGTACTTC
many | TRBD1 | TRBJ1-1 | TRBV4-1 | CASSQPDRGGTEAFF | TGCGCCAGCAGCCAACCGGACAGGGGCGGCACTGAAGCTTTCTTT
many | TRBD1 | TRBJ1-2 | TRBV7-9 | CASSLADRVGGYTF | TGTGCCAGCAGCTTAGCTGACAGGGTCGGAGGCTACACCTTC
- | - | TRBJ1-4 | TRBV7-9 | CASSATGGYEKLFF | TGTGCCAGCAGCGCAACGGGGGGGTATGAAAAACTGTTTTTT
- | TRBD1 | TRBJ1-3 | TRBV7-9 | CASSFGQGSIYF | TGTGCCAGCAGCTTTGGACAGGGATCCATATATTTT
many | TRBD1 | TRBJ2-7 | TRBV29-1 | CSVGDRVEQYF | TGCAGCGTGGGGGACAGGGTGGAGCAGTACTTC
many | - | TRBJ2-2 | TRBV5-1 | CASSFLTEPGGELFF | TGCGCCAGCAGCTTCCTAACGGAACCTGGAGGGGAGCTGTTTTTT
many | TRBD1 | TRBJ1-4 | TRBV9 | CASSVAGTGGEKLFF | TGTGCCAGCAGCGTAGCCGGGACAGGGGGTGAAAAACTGTTTTTT